This T cell receptor (beta chain) came from a study of neoadjuvant nivolumab and ipilimumab in lung cancer. Study observations and caveats: TCR richness and clonality were higher in tumors than adjacent uninvolved lung. Only two of four nivolumab-treated tumors gained richness and clonality by surgery. A small number of samples were TCR sequenced. Higher pretherapy blood TCR richness went with higher resected-tumor richness.

CDR1 and CDR2 (germline): MNHNS, SASEGT. V was pared by 1 base and J by 10 bases, with 10 bases of the junction left unmatched. The CDR3 is made up of 15 amino acids. The method was immunoSEQ multiplex PCR; TCRdb's version includes in-frame clones alone and lacks a portion of them. The data show about 38,000 clones, roughly 89% seen once. In the case of this clone: What it binds is unknown.

The J gene is TRBJ2-1, the V gene TRBV6-1; 7 bases fit TRBD2. The clonotype originates from an adult with non-small cell lung cancer. This specimen consisted of peripheral blood, obtained before neoadjuvant nivolumab, alone or with ipilimumab. CDR3 loop: CASSEGGSGVGEQFF. The CDR3 nucleotides are TGTGCCAGCAGTGAAGGCGGGAGTGGGGTTGGGGAGCAGTTCTTC.